This passage covers 17 T cell receptor beta chains from one sample sequenced in a study of stem cell transplantation in POMP-related autoinflammatory disease. TCRdb keeps only in-frame clones here, not all; method: immunoSEQ multiplex PCR. The repertoire consists of about 32,000 clones, with roughly 88% occurring once and the leading ten covering under 0.75%. The sample in question was CD4+ T cells from PBMCs, obtained before stem cell transplantation. Source of these receptors: a human donor with POMP-related autoinflammation and immune dysregulation (PRAID).

The genes are TRBV6-1 and TRBJ1-1; D gene ambiguous. Germline V gene sequence: CDR1 MNHNS, CDR2 SASEGT. Trimming took off 2 bases at V and 0 bases at J, with 4 bases between the two ends. This CDR3 region has 13 residues. The CDR3: CASSELLNTEAFF. The CDR3 bases are TGTGCCAGCAGTGAACTTTTGAACACTGAAGCTTTCTTT.

The table lists this clone with a count of one. This sequence joins TRBV10-2 and TRBJ2-2; D remains unclear. V gave up 2 bases and J gave up 0 bases, with 4 bases separating them. Germline-derived CDR1 and CDR2 are WSHSY and SAAADI. The CDR3 extends over 14 amino acids. The CDR3 DNA sequence: TGCGCCAGCAGTGAGGTAGCGAACACCGGGGAGCTGTTTTTT. It is translated as CASSEVANTGELFF.

The chain employs TRBV27 and TRBJ2-7, with TRBD1 matching over 7 bases. Germline CDR1 is MNHEY and CDR2 is SMNVEV (reference sequence). The CDR3 has 15 amino acids. The trim removed 2 bases at V and 9 bases at J, leaving 13 bases unmatched. The CDR3 sequence is CASSLRGRETGLQYF. CDR3 nucleotide sequence: TGTGCCAGCAGTTTAAGGGGGCGCGAAACCGGCCTGCAGTACTTC.

This clone was detected only once. This rearrangement joins TRBV4-1 to TRBJ2-6, with D hard to call. The V end lost 5 bases, the J end lost 2 bases, and 7 bases lay between the germline ends. The germline CDR1 and CDR2 sequences are MGHRA and YSYEKL. The CDR3 has 14 amino acids. The CDR3, as DNA: TGCGCCAGCAGCGCACCACCTGGGGCCAACGTCCTGACTTTC. As protein: CASSAPPGANVLTF.

Turning to this clone: Other DNA sequences in this specimen translate into the identical CDR3. V gene TRBV10-3 combines with J gene TRBJ1-6, with D maybe TRBD1 (6 bases). Germline V gene lookup returns CDR1 ENHRY and CDR2 SYGVKD. V lost 9 bases and J lost 6, with 12 bases in between. The CDR3 spans 13 residues. The CDR3 nucleotides read TGTGCCATTGGGGGGCACAGTAATTCACCCCTCCACTTT. It translates to CAIGGHSNSPLHF.

The chain joins TRBV11-2 to TRBJ2-7, with a tentative D call TRBD1 (7 bases). Germline CDR1 is SGHAT and CDR2 is FQNNGV. The V end was cut by 0 bases, the J end by 4 bases, with 22 bases between. The CDR3 has 18 amino acids. The CDR3 bases are TGTGCCAGCAGCTTAGATCTGTTTTGGAGGGGGCGCGGGTACGAGCAGTACTTC. This translates into CASSLDLFWRGRGYEQYF.

V usage is TRBV28 and J usage is TRBJ2-3; no clear D gene. The CDR3 runs to 13 residues. Germline V lookup: CDR1 MDHEN, CDR2 SYDVKM. V lost 10 bases to trimming and J lost 2 bases, with 13 bases between them. CDR3 loop: CATSLQYTDTQYF. For the CDR3, the DNA is TGTGCCACCTCACTCCAGTACACAGATACGCAGTATTTT.

CDR3 DNA: TGCGCCAGCAGCGCTGACAGGTTGGCCACTGAAGCTTTCTTT. Translated, it gives CASSADRLATEAFF. The chain couples TRBV5-1 to TRBJ1-1, with D possibly being TRBD1 (6 bases). The CDR3 consists of 14 residues. The ends were cut back, 4 bases at V and 4 bases at J, with 14 bases in the middle. CDR1 is SGHRS and CDR2 is YFSETQ in the germline V gene.

V is TRBV15 and J is TRBJ1-6, with TRBD1 matching over 7 bases. CDR3 length equals 15 residues. With 0 bases clipped from V and 9 bases from J, the junction kept 5 bases outside the gene matches. From germline, CDR1 is LNHNV and CDR2 YYDKDF (reference sequence). The CDR3, as DNA: TGTGCCACCAGCAGAGATCGGACAGGAAGTTCACCCCTCCACTTT. It specifies CATSRDRTGSSPLHF.

The chain has TRBV6-1 and TRBJ2-7, with 7 positions matching TRBD2. The V gene end was trimmed by 4 bases and the J gene end by 2 bases; junction bases not matched to a gene: 5. Germline values: CDR1 MNHNS, CDR2 SASEGT. This CDR3 contains 14 residues. The CDR3 bases are TGTGCCAGCAGTGTGCGGCTAGCGGCCTACGAGCAGTACTTC. This encodes CASSVRLAAYEQYF.

This CDR3 reads CASSYSTGAQFF. CDR3 DNA: TGTGCCAGCAGTTACTCGACGGGGGCACAGTTCTTC. The chain carries TRBV6-5 and TRBJ2-1, with D perhaps being TRBD1 or TRBD2 (6 bases each). Germline lookup yields CDR1 MNHEY and CDR2 SVGAGI. This CDR3 has 12 residues. Trimming left V 0 bases short and J 13 bases short, with 10 bases between.

The chain has TRBV5-1 and TRBJ2-7; D is possibly TRBD2 (5 bases). This CDR3 has 16 amino acids. Trimming pared 0 bases from V and 1 base from J, leaving 14 bases between. CDR1 SGHRS and CDR2 YFSETQ come from the germline V gene. In nucleotides, the CDR3 is TGCGCCAGCAGCTTGGAGTGGCACCCGGGATCCTACGAGCAGTACTTC. It yields the protein CASSLEWHPGSYEQYF.

The V call is TRBV9, the J call TRBJ1-1; unclear D gene. Germline CDR1 reads SGDLS; CDR2 reads YYNGEE. With 4 bases removed from V and 1 base from J, the gap between germline ends came to 17 bases. The CDR3 has 16 amino acids. CDR3 region: CASSSGLLVSNTEAFF. The CDR3, as DNA: TGTGCCAGCAGCTCAGGACTGTTGGTTTCGAACACTGAAGCTTTCTTT.

The V gene is TRBV6-5, the J gene TRBJ2-3; TRBD2 matches 7 bases. This CDR3 is built from 14 residues. Trimming took 5 bases from V and 1 from J; bases not matched to a gene: 3. The V gene's germline CDR1 is MNHEY and CDR2 SVGAGI. The CDR3 protein is CASSPRGGTDTQYF. For the CDR3, the DNA is TGTGCCAGCAGTCCCCGGGGGGGCACAGATACGCAGTATTTT.

The chain combines TRBV5-4 with TRBJ2-7; no definite D call. CDR1 and CDR2 from the germline V gene are SGHNT and YYREEE (reference sequence). This CDR3 contains 14 residues. Trimming removed 0 bases from V and 3 bases from J, with 10 bases in between. The CDR3 sequence: CASSLGLENYEQYF. The CDR3 nucleotides read TGTGCCAGCAGCTTGGGGCTAGAGAACTACGAGCAGTACTTC.

The chain employs TRBV28 and TRBJ2-1; 7 nucleotides match TRBD1. This CDR3 has 14 amino acids. Per germline, CDR1 MDHEN and CDR2 SYDVKM. V was clipped by 6 bases and J by 5 bases; unmatched bases: 7. Written as DNA, the CDR3 is TGTGCCAGCAGCCCCCCGACAGGGAACAATGAGCAGTTCTTC. Amino acid sequence: CASSPPTGNNEQFF.

V and J are TRBV19 and TRBJ1-1, with D unclear. CDR1 and CDR2 from the germline V gene are LNHDA and SQIVND (reference sequence). This CDR3 spans 14 amino acids. The germline V and J ends were trimmed by 3 bases and 0 bases, with 8 bases remaining between them. The CDR3 DNA follows: TGTGCCAGTAGTATCTACCGCTTGAACACTGAAGCTTTCTTT. Translated: CASSIYRLNTEAFF.